This TCR beta chain was profiled in a study of OX40 agonist ivuxolimab in advanced cancers. Study summary: There were three patients with partial responses, one having hepatocellular carcinoma and two cutaneous melanoma. Study-wide findings and caveats: Among the lowest levels of clonal expansion were found in partial responders at 0.1-3.0 mg/kg.

This clone was seen only a few times. The target antigen is unknown. Germline loops: CDR1 SGHAT, CDR2 FQNNGV. V lost 2 bases to trimming and J lost 1 base, with 17 bases between them. The CDR3 covers 17 residues. Assay: immunoSEQ multiplex PCR; the TCRdb copy retains only in-frame clones and omits some. Among 70,000 or so clones, around 84% were seen once, and the ten largest hold 15% to 20%. The receptor was isolated from an adult with an advanced solid tumor such as melanoma, head and neck, liver or kidney cancer. This chain connects TRBV11-2 to TRBJ1-1; D not resolved. The material was CD4+ or CD8+ T cells sorted from blood, obtained in a trial of the OX40 agonist ivuxolimab. The CDR3 DNA follows: TGTGCCAGCAGCTTACTCGGAAGCCCTTTAAGGAACACTGAAGCTTTCTTT. This encodes CASSLLGSPLRNTEAFF. The full variable domain, completed using reference TRBV11-2 and TRBJ1-1, is EAGVAQSPRYKIIEKRQSVAFWCNPISGHATLYWYQQILGQGPKLLIQFQNNGVVDDSQLPKDRFSAERLKGVDSTLKIQPAKLEDSAVYLCASSLLGSPLRNTEAFFGQGTRLTVV.